This T cell receptor beta chain was sequenced in a study of human T cells and chemical hapten exposure. How the authors handled the data: From about 22,000 to 700,000 TCRs were found per sample, with a median of 95,638. From the RACE reads, TCRdb called clonotypes with MiXCR, one entry per CDR3 protein. These V and J calls originate from TCRdb's pipeline instead of the authors' own analysis. The table records around 85,000 distinct CDR3 sequences, around 13% of them present only once. As to time point: patch test 3, about 24 weeks after DPC sensitization. Treatment reported: therapeutic diphenylcyclopropenone sensitization with weekly scalp DPC. This CDR3 comprises 14 residues. The germline V and J ends were trimmed by 4 bases and 7 bases, with 14 bases remaining between them. The V gene's germline CDR1 is SNHLY and CDR2 FYNNEI. General observations from the study: Healthy individuals' immune responses may differ from those of donors, who had alopecia.

This clonotype has a count of ten or more. Its antigen is unidentified. The source is a woman in her 50s with alopecia areata. Some clones in this sample may be carry-over from other donors' samples. The source material was whole blood, sampled in connection with sensitization to the hapten diphenylcyclopropenone (DPC). This chain connects TRBV2 to TRBJ2-1, with no clear D. CDR3 coding DNA: TGTGCCAGCAGTGTGGGCCAGGCCCTAAATGAGCAGTTCTTC. Protein product: CASSVGQALNEQFF.